Sequencing of this T cell receptor beta chain was carried out in a study of T-cell reconstitution after alpha-beta-depleted transplantation in children. The germline CDR1 and CDR2 sequences are MDHEN and SYDVKM. CDR3 length: 15 residues. The V segment lost 5 bases and the J segment 2 bases; nucleotides outside the gene matches: 8. Study conclusions and caveats: Recipient T cells and thymic progenitors that survived gave rise to the high TCRbeta diversity observed at day 60 in some patients. T-cell numbers and diversity one year post-transplant derived largely from freshly generated T cells. Several hundred rapidly expanded clones from non-depleted graft cells reportedly supplied alpha-beta T cells about two months post-transplant.

There are many counts of this clonotype. Antigen specificity is unknown. Unique molecular identifiers were used to barcode this TCRbeta library. TCRdb reanalysed the PCR reads using MiXCR and keeps one entry per CDR3 protein. This sample has hundreds of thousands of distinct CDR3 sequences, with 10% to 15% found just once. This clonotype was obtained from a male patient under 18 who had a stem cell transplant for acute myeloid leukemia, so the T cells may come from the graft donor. The V call is TRBV28, the J call TRBJ2-7, with 8 nucleotides matching TRBD2. The sample consisted of PBMCs, mostly from graft donor cells, taken 360 days after TCRalphabeta/CD19-depleted stem cell transplant. In nucleotides, the CDR3 is TGTGCCAGCAGTACAATCGTAGCGGGAACCTACGAGCAGTACTTC. As protein: CASSTIVAGTYEQYF.